This T cell receptor beta chain originates from a study of blood T cells in healthy people across ages. Regarding the study as a whole: The percentage of naive T cells correlated strongly with TCR beta diversity. Per million T cells, TCR beta diversity dropped about linearly as age rose.

This clonotype has more than one count but fewer than ten. Its matching antigen is unknown. This CDR3 is 16 amino acids long. V dropped 1 base and J dropped 2; count of bases not matched to a gene: 6. Germline CDR1 and CDR2: LGHNT and FRNRAP. For the second PCR, which ran for about 7 to 12 cycles, a sample-barcoded 5' primer and a J-beta primer mix were used. TCRdb called the 5' RACE reads again in MiXCR, with one record for every CDR3 protein. The sample includes about 380,000 distinct CDR3 sequences, more than 45% seen only once; the top ten take roughly 51%. The rearrangement uses TRBV12-5 and TRBJ2-3, with 7 nucleotides matching TRBD1. The clonotype originates from a man in his sixties in good health. The sequenced sample consisted of blood. DNA for the CDR3: TGTGCTAGTGGTTTGGGGGACAGACCGTACACAGATACGCAGTATTTT. Translated: CASGLGDRPYTDTQYF. The whole variable domain, filled in from reference TRBV12-5 and TRBJ2-3, reads DARVTQTPRHKVTEMGQEVTMRCQPILGHNTVFWYRQTMMQGLELLAYFRNRAPLDDSGMPKDRFSAEMPDATLATLKIQPSEPRDSAVYFCASGLGDRPYTDTQYFGPGTRLTVL.